This T cell receptor beta chain was found in a study of blood T cell repertoires in COVID-19. Study summary: Italy, Spain and the United States were the sources of the convalescent and acute COVID-19 samples. Nucleic acid was either cDNA or gDNA, and it came from T cells, B-cell-depleted T cells, or PBMCs.

In the authors' workflow: Cell counts per sample came from amplifying reference gene primers. The table came from immunoSEQ multiplex PCR; TCRdb's copy has only in-frame clones and leaves some out. V and J calls and clone size are those listed in that table; D and trimming were worked out from the DNA. The table shows about 200,000 clones, with approximately 86% occurring only once. The V end lost 4 bases, the J end lost 1 base, and 9 bases lay between the germline ends. The CDR3 is 14 residues long. Germline V CDR1 and CDR2: SGHDT, YYEEEE. Sequenced: peripheral blood. This TCR came from a man between 60 and 75 years old with acute or convalescent COVID-19. The chain joins TRBV5-6 to TRBJ1-5; D unresolved. The CDR3 reads CASSPGLSNQPQHF. The CDR3 nucleotides are TGTGCCAGCAGCCCTGGACTGAGCAATCAGCCCCAGCATTTT.